This TCR beta chain was recorded in a study of control samples from healthy donors and cancer patients. Clones were read by immunoSEQ multiplex PCR, and TCRdb kept only the in-frame ones, dropping some. Found here are roughly 93,000 clones, 85% to 90% of them singletons; the top ten hold about 10%. Germline V lookup: CDR1 SGHRS, CDR2 YFSETQ. Trimming cost V 5 bases and J 5 bases; bases outside gene matches: 13. The CDR3 has 16 amino acids. This clonotype was sampled from a woman aged 50 to 60 with colorectal cancer. The chain has TRBV5-1 and TRBJ2-3; 8 bases match TRBD1. The sequenced sample was PBMCs. CDR3: CASSPQGAHVGDTQYF. CDR3 DNA: TGCGCCAGCAGTCCCCAGGGGGCGCATGTAGGAGATACGCAGTATTTT.